These 18 T cell receptor beta chains were all obtained from the same sample, sequenced in a study of blood T cells in healthy people across ages (dated by TCRdb to 2015 to 2017). Libraries were constructed by 5' RACE. Sequencing was carried out with an Illumina HiSeq 2500. The second PCR ran for about 6 to 11 cycles and used a J-beta primer mix along with a sample-barcoded 5' primer. The public reads were reprocessed in TCRdb via fastp at Q25 and MiXCR, keeping in-frame beta chains. Each CDR3 protein appears once, grouped with its most common genes and DNA. This sample comprises hundreds of thousands of distinct CDR3 sequences, approximately 22% of them detected only once. The top ten clones comprise under 25% of the sample. Sequencing was carried out using blood. These TCRs come from a man in his 70s in good health.

The chain links TRBV6-6 to TRBJ2-1; D unclear. Trimming took 2 bases from V and 12 from J, leaving 11 bases between them. Germline-derived CDR1 and CDR2 are MNHNY and SVGAGI (reference sequence). CDR3 length equals 12 residues. The CDR3 nucleotides are TGTGCCAGCAGTTACCCTGACTCGGCGCAGTTCTTC. Its protein product is CASSYPDSAQFF.

V usage is TRBV12-3 or TRBV12-4 and J usage is TRBJ2-5; D not resolved. Trimming took 6 bases from V and 4 from J, leaving 9 bases between them. The length of the CDR3 is 12 residues. The CDR3: CASRRTSETQYF. In nucleotides, the CDR3 is TGTGCCAGCAGGAGGACCTCAGAGACCCAGTACTTC.

This clonotype was recorded a few times. V and J are TRBV20-1 and TRBJ2-3; 16 bases align to TRBD2. V was pared by 5 bases and J by 3 bases, with 5 bases of the junction left unmatched. This CDR3 has 16 residues. Germline V gives CDR1 DFQATT, CDR2 SNEGSKA (reference sequence). In DNA, the CDR3 is TGCAGTGCTGGGGGGACTAGCGGGAGGGAAACAGATACGCAGTATTTT. Its translation is CSAGGTSGRETDTQYF.

This clonotype was observed a few times. The chain is built from TRBV11-2 and TRBJ2-5; perhaps TRBD1 as D (6 bases). The DNA end lines up better with TRBJ2-7; the J call may be wrong. There are 15 residues in the CDR3. Germline V gene sequence: CDR1 SGHAT, CDR2 FQNNGV. The CDR3 coding sequence is TGTGCCAGCAGCTTAAACCCTACAGGGTCGGACGAGCAGTACTTC. Protein product: CASSLNPTGSDEQYF.

This clonotype has more than one count but fewer than ten. The chain combines TRBV4-1 with TRBJ2-2; the match to TRBD2 covers 12 bases. Germline CDR1 MGHRA, CDR2 YSYEKL. Trimming removed 2 bases from V and 7 bases from J; junction bases left unmatched: 11. The CDR3 covers 18 residues. As DNA, the CDR3 is TGCGCCAGCAGCCAACTAGCGGGGGGGCCACCCTCTCGCGGGGAGCTGTTTTTT. Translated: CASSQLAGGPPSRGELFF.

The V call is TRBV7-9, the J call TRBJ2-7; TRBD1 might be the D (5 bases). Trimming took 5 bases from V and 2 from J, leaving 13 bases between them. The CDR3 is 14 residues long. From germline, CDR1 is SEHNR and CDR2 FQNEAQ (reference sequence). CDR3 nucleotides: TGTGCCAGCAGCCTATGGACACAACCCTACGAGCAGTACTTC. This codes for CASSLWTQPYEQYF.

This clonotype was recorded a few times. In DNA form, the CDR3 reads TGTGCCTGGAGTGTACGGAGGACGAATGGCTACACCTTC. Residues: CAWSVRRTNGYTF. J is TRBJ1-2 and V is TRBV30; D is ambiguous. The CDR3 runs to 13 residues. V shed 0 bases and J shed 6 bases, with 11 bases lying between them. Germline loops: CDR1 GTSNPN, CDR2 SVGIG (reference sequence).

The chain carries TRBV5-1 and TRBJ1-1, with D possibly TRBD1 on 5 matching bases. This CDR3 has 16 residues. Per the germline V gene, CDR1 is SGHRS and CDR2 is YFSETQ. Trimming pared 4 bases from V and 1 base from J, leaving 17 bases between. This CDR3 reads CASSLLLTGRNTEAFF. The CDR3 bases are TGCGCCAGCAGCCTACTCCTCACAGGTCGGAACACTGAAGCTTTCTTT.

The V call is TRBV3-1, the J call TRBJ1-1, with TRBD1 as a possible D gene (5 bases). Trimming stripped 7 bases from V and 3 bases from J, with 18 bases between. Germline CDR1 reads LGHDT; CDR2 reads YNNKEL (reference sequence). The CDR3 consists of 15 residues. CDR3 sequence reads: CASNIRWGGDTEAFF. The CDR3 bases are TGTGCCAGCAACATTCGGTGGGGCGGGGACACTGAAGCTTTCTTT.

In this sample, this clonotype turned up a few times. The chain couples TRBV4-2 to TRBJ2-5, with 10 bases aligning to TRBD2. Germline V gene data show CDR1 as LGHNA and CDR2 as YNFKEQ. This CDR3 comprises 17 residues. V was clipped by 4 bases and J by 0 bases; unmatched bases: 8. CDR3 sequence: CASSRTGTSEYQETQYF. The CDR3 nucleotides read TGTGCCAGCAGCCGCACCGGGACTAGCGAGTACCAAGAGACCCAGTACTTC.

The J gene is TRBJ2-4, the V gene TRBV12-3 or TRBV12-4; possibly TRBD1 for D (6 bases). CDR3 length equals 14 residues. Trimming took off 6 bases at V and 8 bases at J, with 17 bases between the two ends. The chain's CDR3 is CASSQTDRMYIQYF. The CDR3 region has the DNA TGTGCCAGCAGCCAAACCGACAGGATGTACATTCAGTACTTC.

In its sample, this clonotype was seen a few times. V gene TRBV12-3 or TRBV12-4 combines with J gene TRBJ1-2; no clear D gene. V was trimmed by 3 bases and J by 8 bases, leaving 13 bases between them. The CDR3 consists of 13 residues. Here the CDR3 DNA reads TGTGCCAGCAGTTTCACGGATCTGATCGGCTACACCTTC. It encodes CASSFTDLIGYTF.

The rearrangement links TRBV30 to TRBJ2-5, with a tentative D call TRBD2 (5 bases). The ends were cut back, 1 base at V and 7 bases at J, with 13 bases in the middle. The CDR3 is 13 residues long. Germline CDR1 GTSNPN, CDR2 SVGIG (reference sequence). The DNA for the CDR3 is TGTGCCTGGAGTGAAAATCTAGCCGGGACCCAGTACTTC. It specifies CAWSENLAGTQYF.

The chain is built from TRBV20-1 and TRBJ2-1; 10 nucleotides line up with TRBD2. The germline CDR1 and CDR2 sequences are DFQATT and SNEGSKA (reference sequence). The CDR3 has 17 residues. J lost 5 bases, V lost 0 bases, and 10 bases had no gene match. This chain's CDR3 is CSARDPASGSMNNEQFF. CDR3 bases: TGCAGTGCTAGAGATCCGGCTAGCGGGAGTATGAACAATGAGCAGTTCTTC.

The chain combines TRBV29-1 with TRBJ1-2; tentative D call: TRBD1 (5 bases). Germline lookup yields CDR1 SQVTM and CDR2 ANQGSEA. Trimming left V 3 bases short and J 4 bases short, with 15 bases between. The CDR3 extends over 14 amino acids. The CDR3 region is CSVEGGDLGYGYTF. The CDR3 region has the DNA TGCAGCGTTGAGGGGGGGGACCTCGGCTATGGCTACACCTTC.

The chain employs TRBV7-9 and TRBJ1-1; the D gene is possibly TRBD1 (5 bases). This CDR3 is built from 17 residues. Germline values: CDR1 SEHNR, CDR2 FQNEAQ (reference sequence). Deletions cut 2 bases from V and 4 bases from J, with 20 bases between. For the CDR3, the DNA is TGTGCCAGCAGCTTATGCTTTGGACAAGAATGTTTCACTGAAGCTTTCTTT. As protein: CASSLCFGQECFTEAFF.

This clonotype was detected ten times or more. V usage is TRBV9 and J usage is TRBJ1-6; D gene unclear. Per germline, CDR1 SGDLS and CDR2 YYNGEE. This CDR3 comprises 12 residues. The V end lost 6 bases, the J end lost 14 bases, and 15 bases lay between the germline ends. The CDR3 loop reads CASTRDGRSLHF. The CDR3 DNA sequence: TGTGCCAGCACAAGGGATGGTAGATCCCTCCACTTT.

This clonotype showed up just a few times. The chain is built from TRBV5-1 and TRBJ2-1, with 7 bases lining up with TRBD2. Trimming cost V 2 bases and J 1 base; bases outside gene matches: 3. Germline CDR1 is SGHRS and CDR2 is YFSETQ. This CDR3 contains 15 residues. In DNA, the CDR3 is TGCGCCAGCAGCTTTCTTAGCGGGTCCTACAATGAGCAGTTCTTC. Amino acids: CASSFLSGSYNEQFF.